This T cell receptor beta chain was profiled in a study of cytomegalovirus exposure and HLA in healthy donors. CDR3 length equals 14 residues. J gave up 6 bases and V 5 bases, and 9 bases lay outside the gene matches. Per the germline V gene, CDR1 is MNHGY and CDR2 is SAAAGT. The assay was immunoSEQ multiplex PCR, and TCRdb's table has in-frame clones only and misses some. The table includes 150,000 to 200,000 clones, 84% detected once. This clone was found once. The sequenced sample was PBMCs. The chain recombines TRBV6-8 with TRBJ1-2; 7 nucleotides agree with TRBD1. The source is a man aged 25-45 years in good health and CMV-seropositive. The CDR3 bases are TGTGCCAGCAGTATACCTGGACAGGCCGATGGCTACACCTTC. Translation gives CASSIPGQADGYTF.